This T cell receptor (beta chain) was identified during a study of cytomegalovirus exposure and HLA in healthy donors. General study findings and limits: When a later analysis was performed, an Asian-associated ancestry cluster reportedly had fewer N-insertions than the approximately 700-donor mean.

J lost 2 bases, V lost 6 bases, and 8 bases had no gene match. Germline V gene sequence: CDR1 SGDLS, CDR2 YYNGEE. The CDR3 spans 14 residues. On this clone itself: Its antigen is not known.

In the PCR, 60 Vbeta and 13 Jbeta primers were used. The repertoire was sequenced with immunoSEQ multiplex PCR; TCRdb's copy has only in-frame clones and lacks some. Its table records 150,000 to 250,000 clones. J is TRBJ2-7 and V is TRBV9; TRBD1 agrees at 7 bases. This clonotype was sampled from a boy aged 5-17 years in good health and CMV-seronegative. Specimen: PBMCs. CDR3 loop: CASTRDGTAYEQYF. The CDR3 DNA sequence: TGTGCCAGCACGAGGGATGGGACAGCCTACGAGCAGTACTTC. The variable domain in full, completed from reference TRBV9 and TRBJ2-7, reads DSGVTQTPKHLITATGQRVTLRCSPRSGDLSVYWYQQSLDQGLQFLIQYYNGEERAKGNILERFSAQQFPDLHSELNLSSLELGDSALYFCASTRDGTAYEQYFGPGTRLTVT.